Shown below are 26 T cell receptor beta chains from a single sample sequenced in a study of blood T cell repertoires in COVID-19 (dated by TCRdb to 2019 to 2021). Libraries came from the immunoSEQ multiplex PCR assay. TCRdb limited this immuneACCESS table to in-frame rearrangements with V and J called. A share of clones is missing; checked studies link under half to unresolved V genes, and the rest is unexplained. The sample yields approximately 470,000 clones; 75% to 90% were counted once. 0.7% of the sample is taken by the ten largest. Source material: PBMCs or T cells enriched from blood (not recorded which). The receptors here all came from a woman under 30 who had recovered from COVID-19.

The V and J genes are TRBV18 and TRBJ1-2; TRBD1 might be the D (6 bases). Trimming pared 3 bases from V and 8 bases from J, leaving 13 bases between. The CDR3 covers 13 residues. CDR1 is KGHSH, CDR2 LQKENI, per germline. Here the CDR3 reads CASSPTGRLGYTF. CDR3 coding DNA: TGTGCCAGCTCACCGACAGGCCGCTTAGGCTACACCTTC.

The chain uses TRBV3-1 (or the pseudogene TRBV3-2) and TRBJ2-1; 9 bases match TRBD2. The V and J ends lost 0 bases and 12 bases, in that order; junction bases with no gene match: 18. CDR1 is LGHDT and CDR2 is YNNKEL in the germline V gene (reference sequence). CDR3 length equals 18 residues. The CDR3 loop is CASSQDQSGSGGAWGQFF. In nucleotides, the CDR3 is TGTGCCAGCAGCCAAGATCAATCGGGTAGCGGGGGAGCTTGGGGGCAGTTCTTC.

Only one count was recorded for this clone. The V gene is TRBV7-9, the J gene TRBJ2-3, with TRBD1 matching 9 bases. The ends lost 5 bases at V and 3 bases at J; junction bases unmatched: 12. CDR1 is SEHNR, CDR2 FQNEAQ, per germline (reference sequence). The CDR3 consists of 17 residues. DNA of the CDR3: TGTGCCAGCAGCCCGGAGGAACAGGGGGCTAGGACAGATACGCAGTATTTT. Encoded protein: CASSPEEQGARTDTQYF. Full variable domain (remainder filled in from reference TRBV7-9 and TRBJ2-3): DTGVSQNPRHKITKRGQNVTFRCDPISEHNRLYWYRQTLGQGPEFLTYFQNEAQLEKSRLLSDRFSAERPKGSFSTLEIQRTEQGDSAMYLCASSPEEQGARTDTQYFGPGTRLTVL.

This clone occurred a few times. CDR3 region: CASSQGLAGGQRYNEQFF. CDR3 coding DNA: TGCGCCAGCAGCCAGGGGCTAGCGGGGGGACAAAGGTACAATGAGCAGTTCTTC. The chain recombines TRBV4-1 with TRBJ2-1; the match to TRBD2 covers 11 bases. The CDR3 length is 18 residues. CDR1 is MGHRA, CDR2 YSYEKL, per germline. The V gene end was trimmed by 3 bases and the J gene end by 4 bases; junction bases not matched to a gene: 11.

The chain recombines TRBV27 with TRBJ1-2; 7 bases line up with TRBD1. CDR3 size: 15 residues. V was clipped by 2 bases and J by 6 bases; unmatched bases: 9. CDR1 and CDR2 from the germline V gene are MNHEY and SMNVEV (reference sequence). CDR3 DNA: TGTGCCAGCAGTTTAAGTCCGGGACAGCACAATGGCTACACCTTC. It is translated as CASSLSPGQHNGYTF.

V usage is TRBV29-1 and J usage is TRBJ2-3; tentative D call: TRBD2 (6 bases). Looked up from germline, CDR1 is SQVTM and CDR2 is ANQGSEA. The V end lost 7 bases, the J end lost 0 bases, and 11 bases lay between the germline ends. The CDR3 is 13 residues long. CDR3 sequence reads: CSGLGISTDTQYF. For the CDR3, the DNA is TGCAGCGGACTAGGGATTAGCACAGATACGCAGTATTTT.

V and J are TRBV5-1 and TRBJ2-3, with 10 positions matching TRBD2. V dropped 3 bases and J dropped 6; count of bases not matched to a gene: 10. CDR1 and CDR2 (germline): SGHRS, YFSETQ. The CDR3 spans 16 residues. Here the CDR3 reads CASSWNPSGGTDTQYF. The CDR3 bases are TGCGCCAGCAGCTGGAACCCTAGCGGGGGAACGGATACGCAGTATTTT.

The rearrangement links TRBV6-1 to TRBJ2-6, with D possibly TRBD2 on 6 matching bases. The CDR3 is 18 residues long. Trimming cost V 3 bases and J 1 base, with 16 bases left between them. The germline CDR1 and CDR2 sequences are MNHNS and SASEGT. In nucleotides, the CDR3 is TGTGCCAGCAGTGATCCTCCGGGAGAGCTTTCTGGGGCCAACGTCCTGACTTTC. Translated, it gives CASSDPPGELSGANVLTF.

Here the CDR3 DNA reads TGCACCCGAGAAATCCCAGCGGGTAAGACAGATACGCAGTATTTT. Protein: CTREIPAGKTDTQYF. This sequence joins TRBV1 and TRBJ2-3; whether TRBD2, the table's D call, matches the DNA was not checked. TRBV1 is annotated as a pseudogene. This CDR3 region has 15 residues.

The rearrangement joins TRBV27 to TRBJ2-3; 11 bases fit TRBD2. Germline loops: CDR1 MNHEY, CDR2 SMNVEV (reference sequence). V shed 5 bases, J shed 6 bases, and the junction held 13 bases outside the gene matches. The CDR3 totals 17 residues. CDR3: CASSPPRASGGTDTQYF. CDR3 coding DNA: TGTGCCAGCAGTCCCCCGAGGGCTAGCGGGGGGACGGATACGCAGTATTTT.

CDR3 sequence: CALAGGPYNEQFF. The DNA of the CDR3 is TGTGCCCTTGCGGGCGGACCTTACAATGAGCAGTTCTTC. V is TRBV30 and J is TRBJ2-1; weak D call: TRBD2 (5 bases). The CDR3 contains 13 residues. The germline CDR1 and CDR2 sequences are GTSNPN and SVGIG (reference sequence). Trimming shortened V by 8 bases and J by 4 bases, and 15 bases separated the two germline ends.

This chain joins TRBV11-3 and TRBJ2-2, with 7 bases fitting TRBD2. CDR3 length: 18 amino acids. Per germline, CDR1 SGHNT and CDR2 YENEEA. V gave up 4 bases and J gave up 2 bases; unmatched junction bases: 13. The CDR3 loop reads CASSSPVGGGLNTGELFF. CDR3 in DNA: TGTGCCAGCAGCTCTCCGGTGGGCGGGGGACTAAACACCGGGGAGCTGTTTTTT.

The CDR3 sequence is CASSERGGGDTQYF. In DNA, the CDR3 is TGTGCCAGCAGTGAGAGAGGGGGGGGAGATACGCAGTATTTT. The V and J genes are TRBV2 and TRBJ2-3; TRBD2 might be the D (7 bases). Looked up from germline, CDR1 is SNHLY and CDR2 is FYNNEI. This CDR3 spans 14 amino acids. Trimming removed 3 bases at V and 5 bases at J, with 12 bases between.

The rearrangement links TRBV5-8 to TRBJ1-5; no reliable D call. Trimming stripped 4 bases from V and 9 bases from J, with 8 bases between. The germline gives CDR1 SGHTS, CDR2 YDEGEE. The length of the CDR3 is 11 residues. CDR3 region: CASSPSGPQHF. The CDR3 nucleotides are TGTGCCAGCAGCCCATCGGGGCCCCAGCATTTT.

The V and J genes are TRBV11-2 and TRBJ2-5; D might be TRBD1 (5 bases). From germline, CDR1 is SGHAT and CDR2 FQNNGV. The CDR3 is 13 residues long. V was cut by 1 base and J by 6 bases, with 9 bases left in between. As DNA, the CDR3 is TGTGCCAGCAGCTTAGCCAGGGAAAAGACCCAGTACTTC. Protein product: CASSLAREKTQYF.

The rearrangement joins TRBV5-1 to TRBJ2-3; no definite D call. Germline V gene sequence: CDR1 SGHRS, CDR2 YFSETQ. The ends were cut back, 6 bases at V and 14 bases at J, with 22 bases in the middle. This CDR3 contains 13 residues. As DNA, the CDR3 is TGCGCCAGCACCGATCAATTGAGCTCCCTGTGGTATTTT. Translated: CASTDQLSSLWYF.

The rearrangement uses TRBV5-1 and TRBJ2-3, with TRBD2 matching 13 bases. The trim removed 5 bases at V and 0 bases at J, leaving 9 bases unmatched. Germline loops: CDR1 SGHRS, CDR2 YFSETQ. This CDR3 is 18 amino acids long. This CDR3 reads CASRAGTSGAPSTDTQYF. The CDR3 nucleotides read TGCGCCAGCAGGGCCGGGACTAGCGGGGCCCCTAGCACAGATACGCAGTATTTT.

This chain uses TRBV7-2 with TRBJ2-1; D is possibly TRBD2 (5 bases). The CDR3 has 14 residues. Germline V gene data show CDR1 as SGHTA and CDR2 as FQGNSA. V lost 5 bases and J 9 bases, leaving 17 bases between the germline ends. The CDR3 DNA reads TGTGCCAGCAGCCCTCTAATTTCTGCGGGTGAGCAGTTCTTC. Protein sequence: CASSPLISAGEQFF.

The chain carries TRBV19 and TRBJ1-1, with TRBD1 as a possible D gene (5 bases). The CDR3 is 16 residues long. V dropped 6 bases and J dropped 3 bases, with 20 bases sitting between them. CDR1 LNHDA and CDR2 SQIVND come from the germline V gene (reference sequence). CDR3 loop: CASSPVEPQGDTEAFF. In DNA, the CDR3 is TGTGCCAGTAGCCCAGTGGAACCCCAGGGTGACACTGAAGCTTTCTTT.

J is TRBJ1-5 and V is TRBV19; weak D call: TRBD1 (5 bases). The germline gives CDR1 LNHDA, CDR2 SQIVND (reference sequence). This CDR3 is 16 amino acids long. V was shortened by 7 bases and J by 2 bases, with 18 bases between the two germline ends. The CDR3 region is CASMAPTTGGNQPQHF. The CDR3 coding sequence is TGTGCCAGTATGGCCCCTACTACGGGGGGCAATCAGCCCCAGCATTTT.

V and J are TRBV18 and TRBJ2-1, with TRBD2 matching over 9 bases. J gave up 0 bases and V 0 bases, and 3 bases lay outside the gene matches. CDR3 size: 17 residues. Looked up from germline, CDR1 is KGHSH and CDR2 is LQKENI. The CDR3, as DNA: TGTGCCAGCTCACCACCCCAAGCGGGGGGCTCCTACAATGAGCAGTTCTTC. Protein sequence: CASSPPQAGGSYNEQFF.

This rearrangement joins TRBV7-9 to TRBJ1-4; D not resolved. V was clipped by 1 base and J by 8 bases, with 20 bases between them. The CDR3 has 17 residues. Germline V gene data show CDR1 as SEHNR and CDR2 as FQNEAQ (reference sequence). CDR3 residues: CASSLGRWGDIREKLFF. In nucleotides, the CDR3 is TGTGCCAGCAGCTTAGGACGGTGGGGAGACATCAGGGAAAAACTGTTTTTT.

The CDR3 loop reads CASSVGAGGIETQYF. CDR3 DNA: TGTGCCAGCAGCGTAGGAGCGGGGGGCATAGAGACCCAGTACTTC. The V call is TRBV9, the J call TRBJ2-5; 9 bases agree with TRBD2. The ends lost 0 bases at V and 4 bases at J; junction bases unmatched: 4. CDR3 length: 15 residues. The V gene's germline CDR1 is SGDLS and CDR2 YYNGEE.

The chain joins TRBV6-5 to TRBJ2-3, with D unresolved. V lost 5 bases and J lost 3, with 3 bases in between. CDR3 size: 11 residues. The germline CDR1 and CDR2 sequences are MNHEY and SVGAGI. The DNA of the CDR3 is TGTGCCAGCAGTCATACAGATACGCAGTATTTT. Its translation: CASSHTDTQYF.

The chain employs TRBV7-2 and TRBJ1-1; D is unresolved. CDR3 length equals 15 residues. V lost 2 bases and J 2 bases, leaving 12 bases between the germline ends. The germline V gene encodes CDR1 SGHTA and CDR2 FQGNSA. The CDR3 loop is CASSLSRFPNTEAFF. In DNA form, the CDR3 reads TGTGCCAGCAGCTTAAGTAGATTCCCAAACACTGAAGCTTTCTTT.

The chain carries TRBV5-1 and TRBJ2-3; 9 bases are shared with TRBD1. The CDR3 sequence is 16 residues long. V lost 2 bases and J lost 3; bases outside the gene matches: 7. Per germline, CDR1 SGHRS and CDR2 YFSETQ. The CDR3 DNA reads TGCGCCAGCAGCTTCGGGAACGGACAGGGGACAGATACGCAGTATTTT. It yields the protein CASSFGNGQGTDTQYF.